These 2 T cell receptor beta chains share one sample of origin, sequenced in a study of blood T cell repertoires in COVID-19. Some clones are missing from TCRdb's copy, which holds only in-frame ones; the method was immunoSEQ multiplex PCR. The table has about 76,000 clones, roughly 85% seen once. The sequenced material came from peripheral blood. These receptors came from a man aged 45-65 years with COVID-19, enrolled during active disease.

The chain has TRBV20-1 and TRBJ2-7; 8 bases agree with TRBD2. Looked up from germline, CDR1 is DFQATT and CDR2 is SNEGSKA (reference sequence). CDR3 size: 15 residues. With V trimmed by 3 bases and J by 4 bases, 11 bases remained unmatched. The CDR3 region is CSASRAAGDWYEQYF. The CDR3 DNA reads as TGCAGTGCTAGTCGGGCAGCGGGAGACTGGTACGAGCAGTACTTC.

CDR3 loop: CASSYSSRETRPQHF. The DNA of the CDR3 is TGTGCCAGCAGTTATTCCTCCAGGGAAACTCGGCCCCAGCATTTT. The chain combines TRBV6-6 with TRBJ1-5, with D possibly TRBD1 on 5 matching bases. With 3 bases removed from V and 9 bases from J, the gap between germline ends came to 18 bases. The CDR3 length is 15 residues. The V gene's germline CDR1 is MNHNY and CDR2 SVGAGI (reference sequence).